A selection of T cell receptor beta chains follows, all from one sample in a study of T cell changes during pregnancy in multiple sclerosis. Repertoires were generated with immunoSEQ multiplex PCR, while TCRdb's copy carries only in-frame clones and drops some. There are tens of thousands of clones in the sample; around 92% occur only once, and approximately 2.2% lies in the top ten. Sequencing used peripheral blood, obtained after pregnancy. The receptors were gathered from a female donor with multiple sclerosis, enrolled in a pregnancy study. CDR3s include the opening cysteine and the closing phenylalanine or tryptophan. The D gene is left open where the match is weak. Size is stated for part of the rows, as once, few or many counts, or as a class when the clone is expanded.

D	V	J	size	CDR3	DNA
NA	TRBV21-1	TRBJ2-7	NA	CASSNRDRIHYEQYF	TGTGCCAGCAGCAACCGGGACAGGATTCACTACGAGCAGTACTTC
NA	TRBV2	TRBJ1-2	NA	CASSRHPNYGYTF	TGTGCCAGCAGTCGACATCCTAACTATGGCTACACCTTC
NA	TRBV27	TRBJ1-1	NA	CASSSTGDAAFF	TGTGCCAGCAGTAGCACAGGAGATGCCGCTTTCTTT
NA	TRBV4-1	TRBJ1-2	NA	CASSQGLFKVRRVYGYTF	TGCGCCAGCAGCCAAGGCTTGTTCAAGGTGAGGAGAGTCTATGGCTACACCTTC
NA	TRBV7-9	TRBJ1-4	NA	CASSLVFNIATNEKLFF	TGTGCCAGCAGCTTAGTTTTTAACATTGCAACTAATGAAAAACTGTTTTTT
NA	TRBV9	TRBJ1-1	NA	CASSAGQTKNTEAFF	TGTGCCAGCAGCGCCGGACAGACCAAGAACACTGAAGCTTTCTTT
NA	TRBV6-1	TRBJ1-1	NA	CASSGFLVVGGNTEAFF	TGTGCCAGCAGTGGATTCCTGGTAGTAGGCGGTAACACTGAAGCTTTCTTT
TRBD1	TRBV7-9	TRBJ1-3	NA	CASEQGGGNTIYF	TGTGCCAGCGAACAGGGGGGTGGAAACACCATATATTTT
TRBD1	TRBV4-3	TRBJ2-7	NA	CASSLGTGGSYEQYF	TGCGCCAGCAGCCTAGGGACAGGGGGTTCCTACGAGCAGTACTTC
TRBD1	TRBV7-8	TRBJ2-6	NA	CASSLVRPGQGSSGANVLTF	TGTGCCAGCAGCTTAGTCCGACCGGGACAGGGGTCCTCTGGGGCCAACGTCCTGACTTTC
NA	TRBV18	TRBJ1-1	NA	CASSPPSKNTEAFF	TGTGCCAGCTCACCACCGTCCAAAAACACTGAAGCTTTCTTT
NA	TRBV5-1	TRBJ2-7	NA	CASSLVGRAVNEQYF	TGCGCCAGCAGCTTGGTCGGCAGGGCGGTCAACGAGCAGTACTTC
NA	TRBV19	TRBJ1-3	NA	CASTIRTFSGNTIYF	TGTGCCAGTACCATACGAACTTTCTCTGGAAACACCATATATTTT
NA	TRBV5-6	TRBJ1-5	NA	CASSLAGNQPQHF	TGTGCCAGCAGCTTGGCGGGCAATCAGCCCCAGCATTTT
TRBD1	TRBV2	TRBJ1-2	NA	CASSEQQGYGYTF	TGTGCCAGCAGTGAACAACAGGGGTATGGCTACACCTTC
TRBD1	TRBV4-1	TRBJ1-1	once	CASSQGQGGTEAFF	TGCGCCAGCAGCCAAGGACAGGGGGGAACTGAAGCTTTCTTT
NA	TRBV23-1	TRBJ1-1	NA	CASSPRWSVPEAFF	TGCGCCAGCAGTCCCCGCTGGAGCGTACCTGAAGCTTTCTTT
TRBD1	TRBV11-2	TRBJ1-1	NA	CASSPLTGLEAEAFF	TGTGCCAGCAGCCCTTTGACAGGGTTGGAGGCTGAAGCTTTCTTT
NA	TRBV7-3	TRBJ2-5	NA	CASSLTSDETQYF	TGTGCCAGCAGCTTAACTAGCGATGAGACCCAGTACTTC
NA	TRBV4-1	TRBJ2-1	NA	CASSQAGGFNNEQFF	TGCGCCAGCAGCCAAGCCGGGGGATTTAACAATGAGCAGTTCTTC
TRBD1	TRBV7-2	TRBJ1-1	NA	CASSPRTGLTEAFF	TGTGCCAGCAGCCCGCGGACAGGGTTGACTGAAGCTTTCTTT
TRBD1	TRBV2	TRBJ2-6	NA	CASHRGASGANVLTF	TGTGCCAGCCACAGGGGCGCCTCTGGGGCCAACGTCCTGACTTTC
NA	TRBV9	TRBJ2-3	NA	CASSVDAYSTDTQYF	TGTGCCAGCAGCGTAGATGCCTACAGCACAGATACGCAGTATTTT
NA	TRBV6-1	TRBJ2-3	NA	CASSEMSGSSTDTQYF	TGTGCCAGCAGTGAAATGAGCGGTTCTAGCACAGATACGCAGTATTTT
NA	TRBV5-1	TRBJ2-7	NA	CASSLDNMNEQYF	TGCGCCAGCAGCTTGGACAACATGAACGAGCAGTACTTC
NA	TRBV27	TRBJ2-5	NA	CASSFRGAFETQYF	TGTGCCAGCAGTTTTCGGGGGGCCTTTGAGACCCAGTACTTC